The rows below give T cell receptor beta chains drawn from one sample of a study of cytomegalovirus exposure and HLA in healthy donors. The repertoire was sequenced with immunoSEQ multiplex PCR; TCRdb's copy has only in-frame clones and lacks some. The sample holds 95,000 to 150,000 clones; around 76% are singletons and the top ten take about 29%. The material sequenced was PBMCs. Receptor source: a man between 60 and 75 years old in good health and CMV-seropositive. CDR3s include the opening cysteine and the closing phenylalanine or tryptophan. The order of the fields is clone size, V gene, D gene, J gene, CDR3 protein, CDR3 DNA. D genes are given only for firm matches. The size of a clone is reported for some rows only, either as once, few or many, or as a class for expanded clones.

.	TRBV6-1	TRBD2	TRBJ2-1	CASSKLAGGVNEQFF	TGTGCCAGCAGTAAACTAGCGGGAGGAGTCAATGAGCAGTTCTTC
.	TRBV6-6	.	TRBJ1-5	CASSYTGNQPQHF	TGTGCCAGCAGTTACACGGGTAATCAGCCCCAGCATTTT
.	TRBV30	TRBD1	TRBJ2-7	CAWGLDRGYEQYF	TGTGCCTGGGGCCTGGACAGGGGCTACGAGCAGTACTTC
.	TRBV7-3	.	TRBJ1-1	CASSLTSGGEAFF	TGTGCCAGCAGCTTAACGTCGGGGGGTGAAGCTTTCTTT
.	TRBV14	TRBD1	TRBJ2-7	CASSQGRTGGYEQYF	TGTGCCAGCAGCCAAGGGAGGACAGGGGGCTACGAGCAGTACTTC
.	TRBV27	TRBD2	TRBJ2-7	CASSLLGSGSEVYEQYF	TGTGCCAGCAGTTTATTGGGGAGCGGGAGTGAGGTCTACGAGCAGTACTTC
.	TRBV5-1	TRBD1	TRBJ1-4	CASSATGTGNEKLFF	TGCGCCAGCAGCGCCACCGGGACAGGGAATGAAAAACTGTTTTTT
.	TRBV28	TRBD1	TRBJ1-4	CASSLRGPGTTNEKLFF	TGTGCCAGCAGTTTAAGGGGGCCCGGGACAACTAATGAAAAACTGTTTTTT
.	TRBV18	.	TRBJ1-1	CASSPTSGEAEAFF	TGTGCCAGCTCACCAACTTCCGGGGAGGCTGAAGCTTTCTTT
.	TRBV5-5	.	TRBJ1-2	CAGSLGGLGGYTF	TGTGCCGGCAGCTTGGGGGGACTCGGTGGCTACACCTTC
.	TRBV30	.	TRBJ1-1	CAWSRLNTEAFF	TGTGCCTGGTCGAGGTTGAACACTGAAGCTTTCTTT
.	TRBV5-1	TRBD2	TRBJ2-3	CASSPLAGAITDTQYF	TGCGCCAGCAGCCCCTTAGCGGGTGCCATCACAGATACGCAGTATTTT
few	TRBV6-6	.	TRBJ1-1	CASRARSHTEAFF	TGTGCCAGCAGGGCCAGGTCACACACTGAAGCTTTCTTT
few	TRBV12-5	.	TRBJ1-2	CASGVSPGRNGYTF	TGTGCTAGTGGAGTCTCCCCCGGGAGAAATGGCTACACCTTC
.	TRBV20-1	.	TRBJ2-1	CSATESREQFF	TGCAGTGCTACTGAGTCTCGGGAGCAGTTCTTC
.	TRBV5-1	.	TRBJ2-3	CASSFAGSTDTQYF	TGCGCCAGCAGCTTCGCGGGAAGCACAGATACGCAGTATTTT
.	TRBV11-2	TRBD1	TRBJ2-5	CASSLPGTVQETQYF	TGTGCCAGCAGCTTACCTGGGACAGTCCAAGAGACCCAGTACTTC
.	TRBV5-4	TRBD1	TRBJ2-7	CASSAGQGYYEQYF	TGTGCCAGCAGCGCGGGACAGGGTTACTACGAGCAGTACTTC
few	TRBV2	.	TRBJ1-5	CASSFTGRGNQPQHF	TGTGCCAGCAGTTTTACAGGGAGGGGAAATCAGCCCCAGCATTTT
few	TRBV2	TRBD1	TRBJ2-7	CASSEWTGDTYEQYF	TGTGCCAGCAGTGAATGGACAGGAGACACCTACGAGCAGTACTTC
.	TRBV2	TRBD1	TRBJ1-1	CASRRQGVTEAFF	TGTGCCAGCAGGCGACAGGGAGTCACTGAAGCTTTCTTT
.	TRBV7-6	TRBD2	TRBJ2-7	CASSLARGGGSYEQYF	TGTGCCAGCAGCTTAGCGCGGGGGGGAGGGTCCTACGAGCAGTACTTC
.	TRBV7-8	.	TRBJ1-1	CASSTTGARAFF	TGTGCCAGCAGCACAACAGGTGCTCGGGCTTTCTTT
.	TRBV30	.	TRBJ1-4	CAWSPTANEKLFF	TGTGCCTGGAGCCCGACAGCTAATGAAAAACTGTTTTTT
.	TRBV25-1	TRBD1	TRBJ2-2	CASQLPGGTGELFF	TGTGCCAGCCAACTCCCAGGGGGCACCGGGGAGCTGTTTTTT
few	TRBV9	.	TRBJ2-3	CASSLTSVGKEADTQYF	TGTGCCAGCAGCCTGACATCGGTGGGCAAGGAGGCAGATACGCAGTATTTT
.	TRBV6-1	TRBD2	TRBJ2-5	CASSERSTAGGGYQETQYF	TGTGCCAGCAGTGAAAGATCTACCGCGGGAGGGGGCTACCAAGAGACCCAGTACTTC
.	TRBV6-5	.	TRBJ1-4	CASSSVRENEKLFF	TGTGCCAGCAGTTCGGTGAGGGAGAATGAAAAACTGTTTTTT
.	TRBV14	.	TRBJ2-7	CASSQVGNLYEQYF	TGTGCCAGCAGCCAAGTGGGCAACCTCTACGAGCAGTACTTC
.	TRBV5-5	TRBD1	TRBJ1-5	CASSQTGSNQPQHF	TGTGCCAGCAGCCAGACAGGGAGCAATCAGCCCCAGCATTTT
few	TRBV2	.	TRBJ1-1	CASSETGYTEAFF	TGTGCCAGCAGTGAAACAGGGTACACTGAAGCTTTCTTT
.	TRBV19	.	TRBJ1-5	CASSIGESMGNQPQHF	TGTGCCAGTAGTATTGGGGAGTCCATGGGCAATCAGCCCCAGCATTTT
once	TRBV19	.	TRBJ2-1	CASSPRTVYNEQFF	TGTGCCAGTAGTCCCCGGACTGTCTACAATGAGCAGTTCTTC
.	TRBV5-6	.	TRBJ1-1	CASSDYSRMNTEAFF	TGTGCCAGCAGCGACTACAGCAGGATGAACACTGAAGCTTTCTTT
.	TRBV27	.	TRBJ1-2	CASSRTDGRLGYTF	TGTGCCAGCAGCCGCACCGACGGGAGGTTGGGCTACACCTTC
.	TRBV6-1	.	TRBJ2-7	CASSGGTATYEQYF	TGTGCCAGCAGTGGTGGTACAGCAACCTACGAGCAGTACTTC
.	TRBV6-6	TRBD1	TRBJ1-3	CASTNGQGTGNTIYF	TGTGCCAGCACCAATGGACAGGGAACAGGAAACACCATATATTTT
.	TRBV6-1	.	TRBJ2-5	CASKLWAGGETQYF	TGTGCCAGCAAATTGTGGGCGGGCGGGGAGACCCAGTACTTC
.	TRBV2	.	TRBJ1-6	CASSERRGSIDSPLHF	TGTGCCAGCAGTGAAAGGAGAGGAAGCATAGATTCACCCCTCCACTTT
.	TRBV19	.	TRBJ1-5	CASSETKGGFNQPQHF	TGTGCCAGTAGTGAGACGAAAGGGGGATTCAATCAGCCCCAGCATTTT
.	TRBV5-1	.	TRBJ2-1	CASTPSDHEQFF	TGCGCCAGCACCCCTAGCGATCATGAGCAGTTCTTC
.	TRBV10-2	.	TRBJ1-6	CASSERGSSYNSPLHF	TGCGCCAGCAGTGAGCGGGGGAGCTCCTATAATTCACCCCTCCACTTT
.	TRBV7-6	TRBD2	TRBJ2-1	CASSLARRGLADFREQFF	TGTGCCAGCAGCTTAGCGAGGCGGGGACTAGCGGATTTTAGGGAGCAGTTCTTC
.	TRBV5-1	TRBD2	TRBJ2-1	CASSLGGGSSYNEQFF	TGCGCCAGCAGCTTGGGGGGGGGATCCTCCTACAATGAGCAGTTCTTC
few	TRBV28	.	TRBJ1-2	CASSLPVGANYGYTF	TGTGCCAGCAGTTTACCGGTGGGGGCGAACTATGGCTACACCTTC
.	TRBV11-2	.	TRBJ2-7	CASSLARGVYEQYF	TGTGCCAGCAGCTTAGCCAGGGGGGTTTACGAGCAGTACTTC
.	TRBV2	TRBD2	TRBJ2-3	CASLAGDGTDTQYF	TGTGCCAGCCTAGCGGGAGACGGGACAGATACGCAGTATTTT
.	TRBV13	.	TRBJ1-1	CASSLQNSPTEAFF	TGTGCCAGCAGTTTACAGAACAGTCCCACTGAAGCTTTCTTT
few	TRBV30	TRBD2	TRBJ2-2	CAWSPSGRESGELFF	TGTGCCTGGAGTCCTAGCGGGAGAGAGTCCGGGGAGCTGTTTTTT
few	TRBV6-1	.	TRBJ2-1	CASSRPRAPGNEQFF	TGTGCCAGCAGCAGGCCGAGGGCACCGGGCAATGAGCAGTTCTTC
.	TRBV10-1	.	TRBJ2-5	CASSESVGRETQYF	TGCGCCAGCAGTGAGTCGGTGGGGCGGGAGACCCAGTACTTC
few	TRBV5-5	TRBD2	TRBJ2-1	CASSLTSGSMNEQFF	TGTGCCAGCAGCCTTACTAGCGGGAGCATGAATGAGCAGTTCTTC
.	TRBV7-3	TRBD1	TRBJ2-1	CASSRDRGGYNEQFF	TGTGCCAGCAGCCGAGACAGGGGGGGATACAATGAGCAGTTCTTC
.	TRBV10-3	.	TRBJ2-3	CATEGDSSGGTDTQYF	TGTGCCACCGAGGGGGACTCTAGCGGTGGCACAGATACGCAGTATTTT
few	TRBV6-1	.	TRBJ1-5	CASSEQEQPQHF	TGTGCCAGCAGTGAACAGGAACAGCCCCAGCATTTT